This TCR beta chain was sequenced during a study of T cell repertoires in cytomegalovirus infection. Study-level background: Recently identified HLA-C-restricted CMV epitopes were among the peptides used. Carrying CMV and the relevant HLA type showed in public TCR beta signatures. Notes on the study in general: In two of eight donors, the top clonotype was HLA-C-restricted CMV-specific. CMV carriers with the relevant HLA were identified by cumulative public TCR beta family frequency.

Note on this clonotype: Its antigen is as yet unknown.

MiXCR, run by TCRdb on the reads, gives a single entry per CDR3 protein. The sample has 250,000 to 300,000 distinct CDR3 sequences, under 25% seen once. Germline CDR1 is MGHRA and CDR2 is YSYEKL. V was clipped by 0 bases and J by 2 bases; unmatched bases: 18. The CDR3 is 22 amino acids. The chain joins TRBV4-1 to TRBJ2-7, with 14 bases matching TRBD2. This TCR was sampled from a human donor in good health (CMV status not recorded). Some clones in this sample may be carry-over from other donors' samples. The starting material was cultured PBMCs, obtained from culture after CMV antigen stimulation. The CDR3 DNA follows: TGCGCCAGCAGCCAAGATCGGACAGGGGGCCCCTCGACTAGCGGGGGGGCCTACGAGCAGTACTTC. This gives the protein CASSQDRTGGPSTSGGAYEQYF.